Listed below are T cell receptor beta chains from one sample, sequenced in a study of blood T cell repertoires in COVID-19. TCRdb's table, derived via immunoSEQ multiplex PCR, lists solely in-frame clones and lacks some. The table has around 4,800 clones, 73% seen once. The material sequenced was peripheral blood. All receptors derive from a human donor in a cohort sampled during active COVID-19. Each CDR3 is given with its conserved first and last residue. Fields, in order: J gene, V gene, clone size, D gene, CDR3 DNA, CDR3 protein. The D gene is left open where the match is weak. Clone size is stated in some rows and not others, as once, few, many or a class when expanded.

J: TRBJ1-4
V: TRBV19
size: .
D: TRBD1
DNA: TGTGCCAGTAGTGGACAGGGTCGGGATGAAAAACTGTTTTTT
CDR3: CASSGQGRDEKLFF

J: TRBJ1-5
V: TRBV6-5
size: .
D: TRBD1
DNA: TGTGCCAGCAGCAGGGACAGGGAACGGCAGCCCCAGCATTTT
CDR3: CASSRDRERQPQHF

J: TRBJ2-3
V: TRBV4-3
size: medium-sized
D: .
DNA: TGCGCCAGCAGCCAAGATACGGTTTTAGATACGCAGTATTTT
CDR3: CASSQDTVLDTQYF

J: TRBJ1-4
V: TRBV7-2
size: .
D: .
DNA: TGTGCCAGCAGCTTACCTCCTCCGCCAGGGCGTACTGAAAAACTGTTTTTT
CDR3: CASSLPPPPGRTEKLFF

J: TRBJ2-7
V: TRBV20-1
size: .
D: TRBD1
DNA: TGCAGTGCTAGTATGGGACAGGCCTCCTACGAGCAGTACTTC
CDR3: CSASMGQASYEQYF

J: TRBJ2-2
V: TRBV7-2
size: .
D: .
DNA: TGTGCCAGCAGCTTAGAACTCCACACCGGGGAGCTGTTTTTT
CDR3: CASSLELHTGELFF

J: TRBJ2-7
V: TRBV4-3
size: once
D: TRBD1
DNA: TGCGCCAGCAGCCACGGGACAGGGGGCGGCGAGCAGTACTTC
CDR3: CASSHGTGGGEQYF

J: TRBJ2-3
V: TRBV20-1
size: .
D: TRBD1
DNA: TGCAGTGCTAGTGATAGGGGGCGGACAGATACGCAGTATTTT
CDR3: CSASDRGRTDTQYF

J: TRBJ2-7
V: TRBV1
size: .
D: .
DNA: TGCACCAGCAGCCAAGATCTGTCCGACGAGCAGTACTTC
CDR3: CTSSQDLSDEQYF

J: TRBJ2-6
V: TRBV15
size: .
D: TRBD1
DNA: TGTGCCACCAGCGGGGACAGGGGGCGGTATGGGGCCAACGTCCTGACTTTC
CDR3: CATSGDRGRYGANVLTF

J: TRBJ2-7
V: TRBV7-2
size: few
D: .
DNA: TGTGCCAGCAGCCGCCCCCCTGAGACGTCGGGTCCCTACGAGCAGTACTTC
CDR3: CASSRPPETSGPYEQYF

J: TRBJ1-5
V: TRBV4-1
size: .
D: .
DNA: TGCGCCAGCAGCCAACAGGTTAATCAGCCCCAGCATTTT
CDR3: CASSQQVNQPQHF

J: TRBJ1-1
V: TRBV5-8
size: .
D: .
DNA: TGTGCCAGCAGCCCCTGGGGAGCCACTGAAGCTTTCTTT
CDR3: CASSPWGATEAFF

J: TRBJ1-2
V: TRBV5-4
size: .
D: TRBD1
DNA: TGTGCCAGCAGTTATGGACAGGGGAAATGGTACACCTTC
CDR3: CASSYGQGKWYTF

J: TRBJ2-7
V: TRBV12-3/TRBV12-4
size: few
D: .
DNA: TGTGCCAGCACCGCCTACGGGTACGAGCAGTACTTC
CDR3: CASTAYGYEQYF

J: TRBJ1-2
V: TRBV12-3/TRBV12-4
size: .
D: .
DNA: TGTGCCAGCAGTTTAGCCGGAGGGGGCTACACCTTC
CDR3: CASSLAGGGYTF

J: TRBJ2-3
V: TRBV5-1
size: .
D: TRBD2
DNA: TGCGCCAGCCGGCCGGGGGGAGGGGATACGCAGTATTTT
CDR3: CASRPGGGDTQYF

J: TRBJ2-3
V: TRBV13
size: once
D: .
DNA: TGTGCCAGCAGCTTAAGGCGGGGCCTCACAGATACGCAGTATTTT
CDR3: CASSLRRGLTDTQYF

J: TRBJ1-1
V: TRBV11-3
size: .
D: TRBD1
DNA: TGTGCCAGCAACCCGGGACAGGGGAATATGAACACTGAAGCTTTCTTT
CDR3: CASNPGQGNMNTEAFF

J: TRBJ2-7
V: TRBV9
size: .
D: .
DNA: TGTGCCAGCAGCCCTTACACCAACCACCTCGAGCAGTACTTC
CDR3: CASSPYTNHLEQYF

J: TRBJ2-1
V: TRBV4-2
size: .
D: .
DNA: TGTGCCAGCAGCCAAGATGAGCAAACCTCCTACAATGAGCAGTTCTTC
CDR3: CASSQDEQTSYNEQFF

J: TRBJ1-1
V: TRBV9
size: once
D: .
DNA: TGTGCCAGTTCCTCCCTTACAGAGAACACTGAAGCTTTCTTT
CDR3: CASSSLTENTEAFF

J: TRBJ2-7
V: TRBV2
size: few
D: .
DNA: TGTGCCAGCAGTGCCGACGGTCTCCATAACAGCGAGCAGTACTTC
CDR3: CASSADGLHNSEQYF

J: TRBJ1-2
V: TRBV11-2
size: .
D: TRBD1
DNA: TGTGCCAGCAGCTTTCCCCGGGACAGCCCAGGGGGCTACACCTTC
CDR3: CASSFPRDSPGGYTF

J: TRBJ1-1
V: TRBV30
size: few
D: .
DNA: TGTGCCTGGAGTCAGGGGTGGAACACTGAAGCTTTCTTT
CDR3: CAWSQGWNTEAFF

J: TRBJ2-1
V: TRBV3-1/TRBV3-2
size: few
D: TRBD1
DNA: TGTGCCAGCAGTCAAGACAGGGCGACCTACAATGAGCAGTTCTTC
CDR3: CASSQDRATYNEQFF

J: TRBJ2-5
V: TRBV7-2
size: .
D: .
DNA: TGTGCCAGCAGCCCCAGGGGCCCGGGGACCCAGTACTTC
CDR3: CASSPRGPGTQYF

J: TRBJ2-7
V: TRBV6-5
size: .
D: TRBD1
DNA: TGTGCCAGCAGTTCGACCGGGACAGGGTCTTACGAGCAGTACTTC
CDR3: CASSSTGTGSYEQYF

J: TRBJ2-7
V: TRBV20-1
size: .
D: .
DNA: TGCAGTGCTAGTCCGTTCAGCCGACTCTACGAGCAGTACTTC
CDR3: CSASPFSRLYEQYF

J: TRBJ2-7
V: TRBV7-2
size: .
D: .
DNA: TGTGCCAGCAGCTTAAGGAGGGGAGACAATCCCTACGAGCAGTACTTC
CDR3: CASSLRRGDNPYEQYF

J: TRBJ2-7
V: TRBV19
size: hyperexpanded
D: TRBD1
DNA: TGTGCCAGTTGCGGGACAGGGACCTACGAGCAGTACTTC
CDR3: CASCGTGTYEQYF